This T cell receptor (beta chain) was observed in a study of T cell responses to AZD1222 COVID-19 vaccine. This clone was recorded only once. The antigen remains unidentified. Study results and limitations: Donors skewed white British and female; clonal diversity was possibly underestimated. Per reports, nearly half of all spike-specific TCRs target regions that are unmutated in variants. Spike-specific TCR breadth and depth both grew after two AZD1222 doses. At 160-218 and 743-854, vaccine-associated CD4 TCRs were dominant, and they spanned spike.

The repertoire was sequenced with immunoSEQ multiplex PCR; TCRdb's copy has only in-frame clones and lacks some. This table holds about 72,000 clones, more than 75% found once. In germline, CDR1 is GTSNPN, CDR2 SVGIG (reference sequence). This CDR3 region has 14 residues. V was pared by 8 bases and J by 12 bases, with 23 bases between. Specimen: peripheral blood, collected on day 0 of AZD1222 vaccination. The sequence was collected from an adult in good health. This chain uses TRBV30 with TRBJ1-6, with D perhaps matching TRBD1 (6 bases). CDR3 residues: CARHPGIRGEPLHF. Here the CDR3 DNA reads TGTGCCCGCCACCCGGGAATAAGGGGGGAACCCCTCCACTTT.